The 22 T cell receptor beta chains presented below share a single source sample, sequenced in a study of T-cell reconstitution after alpha-beta-depleted transplantation in children. Unique molecular identifiers were used to barcode this TCRbeta library. Each CDR3 protein is one row after TCRdb ran MiXCR on the PCR reads. Of under 250,000 distinct CDR3 sequences listed, roughly 6.6% are singletons. The source was PBMCs, collected before TCRalphabeta/CD19-depleted stem cell transplant. These receptors were collected from a boy aged 2 to 10 with acute lymphoblastic leukemia, due to receive a stem cell transplant.

The V and J genes are TRBV7-9 and TRBJ2-1, with a tentative D call TRBD2 (5 bases). Trimming left V 4 bases short and J 6 bases short, with 13 bases between. The V gene's germline CDR1 is SEHNR and CDR2 FQNEAQ (reference sequence). CDR3 length: 14 amino acids. The CDR3 spells CASSSHGGFNEQFF. In DNA form, the CDR3 reads TGTGCCAGCAGCTCCCACGGAGGATTCAATGAGCAGTTCTTC.

This clonotype was detected ten times or more. The J gene is TRBJ2-7, the V gene TRBV11-2, with D possibly being TRBD1 (6 bases). CDR1 is SGHAT and CDR2 is FQNNGV in the germline V gene. The length of the CDR3 is 12 residues. Deletions cut 5 bases from V and 2 bases from J, with 7 bases between. CDR3 nucleotide sequence: TGTGCCAGCAGCCCAGGGGCCTACGAGCAGTACTTC. Translation: CASSPGAYEQYF.

This clonotype was seen a handful of times. This chain uses TRBV12-3 or TRBV12-4 with TRBJ2-7, with a weak D call TRBD1 (5 bases). Trimming cost V 7 bases and J 3 bases, with 19 bases left between them. This CDR3 region has 15 residues. CDR3 DNA: TGTGCCAGCACCCAAGGGGCAGAACCCGGCTACGAGCAGTACTTC. This encodes CASTQGAEPGYEQYF.

This clonotype was counted at least ten times. The J gene is TRBJ2-7, the V gene TRBV28; D possibly matches TRBD1 or TRBD2 (6 bases each). Looked up from germline, CDR1 is MDHEN and CDR2 is SYDVKM. Trimming pared 2 bases from V and 3 bases from J, leaving 11 bases between. The CDR3 covers 14 residues. The CDR3 DNA reads TGTGCCAGCAGTTTAATTGCGGGACACTACGAGCAGTACTTC. As protein: CASSLIAGHYEQYF.

This clonotype has ten or more counts. DNA for the CDR3: TGTGCCAGCAGCTTGGGCGACAATGAGCAGTTCTTC. Protein: CASSLGDNEQFF. The chain links TRBV5-6 to TRBJ2-1; D gene ambiguous. CDR3 length: 12 residues. Germline CDR1 is SGHDT and CDR2 is YYEEEE. Deletions cut 0 bases from V and 5 bases from J, with 3 bases between.

The V call is TRBV20-1, the J call TRBJ1-6, with unresolved D. The CDR3 is 12 amino acids. Trimming pared 1 base from V and 6 bases from J, leaving 4 bases between. Per germline, CDR1 DFQATT and CDR2 SNEGSKA (reference sequence). CDR3 sequence: CSARGINSPLHF. The CDR3 bases are TGCAGTGCTAGAGGGATTAATTCACCCCTCCACTTT.

There are many counts of this clonotype. V usage is TRBV6-1 and J usage is TRBJ2-2; D remains ambiguous. This CDR3 is built from 16 residues. The V gene lost 7 bases and the J gene lost 0 bases, with 15 bases spanning the gap. Germline CDR1 and CDR2: MNHNS and SASEGT. The chain's CDR3 is CASKYVPGPNTGELFF. In DNA form, the CDR3 reads TGTGCCAGCAAGTACGTTCCGGGTCCGAACACCGGGGAGCTGTTTTTT.

The chain recombines TRBV7-6 with TRBJ2-7; 10 bases fit TRBD1. With V trimmed by 2 bases and J by 5 bases, 9 bases remained unmatched. CDR3 length equals 16 residues. Germline-derived CDR1 and CDR2 are SGHVS and FNYEAQ. The CDR3 DNA is TGTGCCAGCAGCTTACGACCAGGGGACAGGGGACACGAGCAGTACTTC. As protein: CASSLRPGDRGHEQYF.

This clonotype was seen many times. J is TRBJ2-3 and V is TRBV6-5; D possibly corresponds to TRBD1 (6 bases). Trimming took 8 bases from V and 1 from J, leaving 13 bases between them. This CDR3 is 14 amino acids long. Germline lookup yields CDR1 MNHEY and CDR2 SVGAGI. The CDR3 sequence: CASSGGKGTDTQYF. DNA of the CDR3: TGTGCCAGCTCTGGGGGCAAGGGCACAGATACGCAGTATTTT.

The J gene is TRBJ1-1, the V gene TRBV7-2, with TRBD1 as a possible D gene (6 bases). There are 16 residues in the CDR3. With 2 bases removed from V and 0 bases from J, the gap between germline ends came to 13 bases. Germline V gene lookup returns CDR1 SGHTA and CDR2 FQGNSA. CDR3 DNA: TGTGCCAGCAGCTTATCGGGGGCGCGGGTGAACACTGAAGCTTTCTTT. Amino acid sequence: CASSLSGARVNTEAFF.

This clonotype was seen a handful of times. The gene calls are TRBV28 and TRBJ2-5, with 8 bases aligning to TRBD1. The CDR3 sequence is 15 residues long. The V and J ends lost 3 bases and 2 bases, in that order; junction bases with no gene match: 5. Germline-derived CDR1 and CDR2 are MDHEN and SYDVKM. The CDR3 here is CASSLVNRGQETQYF. The CDR3 nucleotides are TGTGCCAGCAGTTTGGTTAACAGGGGGCAAGAGACCCAGTACTTC.

This clonotype was found many times. CDR3 DNA sequence: TGTGCCAGCATCAAGGGAGGCGAGCAGTTCTTC. This sequence encodes CASIKGGEQFF. This sequence joins TRBV5-5 and TRBJ2-1, with D perhaps TRBD2 (6 bases). The CDR3 sequence is 11 residues long. From germline, CDR1 is SGHKS and CDR2 YYEKEE (reference sequence). Deletions cut 6 bases from V and 10 bases from J, with 11 bases between.

The gene calls are TRBV11-2 and TRBJ1-2; D may be TRBD1 (6 bases). V was shortened by 5 bases and J by 4 bases, with 11 bases between the two germline ends. This CDR3 has 13 residues. Germline values: CDR1 SGHAT, CDR2 FQNNGV. In DNA, the CDR3 is TGTGCCAGCAGCCCGGACAGCTTCTATGGCTACACCTTC. Translated: CASSPDSFYGYTF.

This clonotype was observed many times. V is TRBV12-3 or TRBV12-4 and J is TRBJ2-1; 9 nucleotides align to TRBD2. The CDR3 has 14 amino acids. J lost 3 bases, V lost 5 bases, and 2 bases had no gene match. The CDR3 spells CASSQTSGYNEQFF. CDR3 bases: TGTGCCAGCAGTCAGACTAGCGGCTACAATGAGCAGTTCTTC.

There are many counts of this clonotype. V gene TRBV3-1 combines with J gene TRBJ2-7; maybe TRBD1 (5 bases). Trimming took off 1 base at V and 7 bases at J, with 17 bases between the two ends. Germline values: CDR1 LGHDT, CDR2 YNNKEL (reference sequence). The CDR3 runs to 15 residues. The CDR3 bases are TGTGCCAGCAGCCAAGTCCGGACACCCCCTAAGGAGCAGTACTTC. Translating it yields CASSQVRTPPKEQYF.

This clonotype was detected many times. CDR3 in amino acids: CASSPNQGAVNTEAFF. The CDR3, as DNA: TGTGCCAGCAGCCCCAATCAGGGGGCGGTGAACACTGAAGCTTTCTTT. The V gene is TRBV12-3 or TRBV12-4, the J gene TRBJ1-1; TRBD1 aligns across 8 bases. V shed 6 bases and J 0 bases; nucleotides not matched to a gene: 9. The CDR3 is 16 residues long.

This clonotype was counted a single time. A read error is possible here, since a much larger clone lies one base away. The chain employs TRBV7-9 and TRBJ2-3; TRBD2 matches 10 bases. CDR3 size: 16 residues. CDR1 is SEHNR, CDR2 FQNEAQ, per germline (reference sequence). The DNA for the CDR3 is TGTGCCAGGAGCTCTGGACTAGCGGCTTTAACAGATACGCAGTATTTT. The encoded protein is CARSSGLAALTDTQYF.

This clonotype appeared many times. This chain links TRBV7-9 with TRBJ2-2, with D uncertain. V was trimmed by 6 bases and J by 5 bases, leaving 10 bases between them. The length of the CDR3 is 13 residues. The germline V gene encodes CDR1 SEHNR and CDR2 FQNEAQ (reference sequence). Written as DNA, the CDR3 is TGTGCCAGCAGAGAAATCGGTACCGGGGAGCTGTTTTTT. This translates into CASREIGTGELFF.

This clonotype was detected ten times or more. This chain uses TRBV29-1 with TRBJ2-3; D gene unclear. This CDR3 contains 11 residues. Trimming removed 5 bases from V and 5 bases from J, with 8 bases in between. From germline, CDR1 is SQVTM and CDR2 ANQGSEA. Here the CDR3 DNA reads TGCAGCGTTTATCTGGGAGATACGCAGTATTTT. It codes for CSVYLGDTQYF.

This clonotype was seen ten or more times. This sequence joins TRBV12-3 or TRBV12-4 and TRBJ2-7; 7 nucleotides agree with TRBD1. J lost 3 bases, V lost 5 bases, and 4 bases had no gene match. The CDR3 has 13 residues. The CDR3 region has the DNA TGTGCCAGCAGTCCATACAGGGGCTACGAGCAGTACTTC. Residues: CASSPYRGYEQYF.

CDR3: CASSPGGGSGNTIYF. In DNA form, the CDR3 reads TGCGCCAGCAGCCCGGGGGGAGGCTCTGGAAACACCATATATTTT. The V call is TRBV5-1, the J call TRBJ1-3; TRBD1 might be the D (5 bases). The CDR3 is made up of 15 amino acids. Germline CDR1 and CDR2: SGHRS and YFSETQ. V dropped 4 bases and J dropped 0 bases, with 11 bases sitting between them. The variable domain in full, with the rest retrieved from reference TRBV5-1 and TRBJ1-3, is KAGVTQTPRYLIKTRGQQVTLSCSPISGHRSVSWYQQTPGQGLQFLFEYFSETQRNKGNFPGRFSGRQFSNSRSEMNVSTLELGDSALYLCASSPGGGSGNTIYFGEGSWLTVV.

The genes are TRBV6-2 or TRBV6-3 and TRBJ2-3; D gene ambiguous. CDR3 length equals 14 residues. Germline-derived CDR1 and CDR2 are MNHEY and SVGEGT. V was trimmed by 10 bases and J by 4 bases, leaving 18 bases between them. CDR3 protein: CAIPLGGRSDTQYF. CDR3 nucleotide sequence: TGTGCCATCCCGTTGGGCGGTCGGTCAGATACGCAGTATTTT.